This T cell receptor beta chain was sequenced in a study of Tregs in tolerant kidney transplant recipients. Study-wide findings and caveats: Few patients were studied, so findings need validation in larger groups. Biological reproducibility was not directly addressed, but technical replication error appeared minimal.

Worth noting for this clone: The antigen is undetermined.

Using immunoSEQ multiplex PCR, the repertoire was profiled, and TCRdb retains in-frame clones only, with some absent. The table shows 20,000 to 25,000 clones, with over 75% occurring only once. Recipients received nonmyeloablative bone marrow transplants from related graft donors, with transient mixed chimerism. Unstimulated Tregs (CD4+CD25+CD127-) and CD4+CD25- non-Tregs were sorted from PBMCs. The source is a human patient who received a combined kidney and bone marrow transplant. T cells may partly derive from the graft donor. The sequences come from CD8+ T cells from blood (PBMCs), collected 6 months after the transplant.

The CDR3: CASSLSQAEQFF. For the CDR3, the DNA is TGTGCCAGCAGCTTGAGTCAGGCGGAGCAGTTCTTC. The chain combines TRBV7-9 with TRBJ2-1, with D uncertain. The germline CDR1 and CDR2 sequences are SEHNR and FQNEAQ (reference sequence). This CDR3 contains 12 residues. V lost 3 bases and J lost 10, with 10 bases in between.